These 31 T cell receptor beta chains share one sample of origin, sequenced in a study of Ad26.COV2.S vaccination and SARS-CoV-2 variants (TCRdb year 2021). The treatment or condition label, as the study defines it: over 15 received Ad26.COV2.S at low or high dose, single or two shots; about five received placebo; per-sample allocation not given. Repertoires of vaccine and placebo recipients were sequenced from samples taken on day 63 after the first injection. The library was made by the immunoSEQ multiplex PCR assay. Sourced from immuneACCESS, this table was stored by TCRdb with only in-frame sequences that have V and J called. A share of the clones is absent; for the studies checked, an unresolved V gene accounts for under half, and the remainder has no known explanation. Present in this sample are about 350,000 clones, roughly nine tenths of which were seen just once. 6.4% of the sample lies in the top ten.

This material consisted of peripheral blood, taken in a trial of Ad26.COV2.S vaccine versus placebo. Source of these receptors: a person between 18 and 65 years old who received the Ad26.COV2.S COVID-19 vaccine or a placebo.

This rearrangement joins TRBV28 to TRBJ1-2; no definite D call. CDR1 MDHEN and CDR2 SYDVKM come from the germline V gene. Trimming took 7 bases from V and 0 from J, leaving 3 bases between them. This CDR3 has 11 residues. CDR3 nucleotides: TGTGCCAGCACGGCTAACTATGGCTACACCTTC. Its protein is CASTANYGYTF.

This clone was seen once. The J gene is TRBJ2-7, the V gene TRBV7-9; no clear D gene. Germline-derived CDR1 and CDR2 are SEHNR and FQNEAQ (reference sequence). CDR3 length: 14 amino acids. V was pared by 0 bases and J by 0 bases, with 6 bases between. The CDR3, as DNA: TGTGCCAGCAGCTTAGCTGAGAGCTCCTACGAGCAGTACTTC. Translation: CASSLAESSYEQYF.

V usage is TRBV10-3 and J usage is TRBJ2-5; no definite D call. V shed 7 bases and J shed 5 bases, with 14 bases lying between them. Germline assignment: CDR1 ENHRY and CDR2 SYGVKD. The CDR3 is made up of 13 amino acids. CDR3 in DNA: TGTGCCATCACCGGACGTCCCGGGGAGACCCAGTACTTC. Protein product: CAITGRPGETQYF.

The genes are TRBV28 and TRBJ2-1; 7 bases map to TRBD1. This CDR3 is built from 14 residues. Germline CDR1 MDHEN, CDR2 SYDVKM. The junction had 4 bases not matched to a gene; V was cut back by 6 bases and J by 2 bases. The CDR3 is CASRQGITYNEQFF. In DNA, the CDR3 is TGTGCCAGCAGACAGGGGATTACCTACAATGAGCAGTTCTTC.

V and J are TRBV6-5 and TRBJ2-1; 10 nucleotides match TRBD2. This CDR3 is built from 14 residues. Per the germline V gene, CDR1 is MNHEY and CDR2 is SVGAGI. J lost 8 bases, V lost 10 bases, and 11 bases had no gene match. CDR3 loop: CATQRGGFLYEQFF. The DNA for the CDR3 is TGTGCCACGCAGCGGGGGGGGTTCCTCTATGAGCAGTTCTTC.

The V and J genes are TRBV19 and TRBJ2-3; TRBD2 agrees at 13 bases. This CDR3 is built from 16 residues. V dropped 4 bases and J dropped 1; count of bases not matched to a gene: 2. Germline lookup yields CDR1 LNHDA and CDR2 SQIVND (reference sequence). Written as DNA, the CDR3 is TGTGCCAGTAGTACCGGACTAGCGGGGGGCACAGATACGCAGTATTTT. Translation: CASSTGLAGGTDTQYF.

The chain couples TRBV19 to TRBJ2-1, with D tentatively TRBD1 (6 bases). V lost 10 bases to trimming and J lost 1 base, with 14 bases between them. The CDR3 spans 14 residues. The germline CDR1 and CDR2 sequences are LNHDA and SQIVND (reference sequence). CDR3 DNA sequence: TGTGCCACCTCACAGGGCCTATCCTACAATGAGCAGTTCTTC. This translates into CATSQGLSYNEQFF. The whole variable domain, filled in from reference TRBV19 and TRBJ2-1, reads DGGITQSPKYLFRKEGQNVTLSCEQNLNHDAMYWYRQDPGQGLRLIYYSQIVNDFQKGDIAEGYSVSREKKESFPLTVTSAQKNPTAFYLCATSQGLSYNEQFFGPGTRLTVL.

The rearrangement joins TRBV24-1 to TRBJ1-5, with D tentatively TRBD1 (5 bases). Germline CDR1 KGHDR, CDR2 SFDVKD. The CDR3 covers 14 residues. The ends were cut back, 4 bases at V and 7 bases at J, with 13 bases in the middle. CDR3 protein: CATSDSSRAQPQHF. For the CDR3, the DNA is TGTGCCACCAGTGACTCAAGCAGGGCGCAGCCCCAGCATTTT.

The chain combines TRBV30 with TRBJ1-1; D call uncertain. This CDR3 region has 10 residues. Germline V gene lookup returns CDR1 GTSNPN and CDR2 SVGIG (reference sequence). V gave up 1 base and J gave up 8 bases, with 5 bases separating them. As DNA, the CDR3 is TGTGCCTGGAGTGGCAAAGAAGCTTTCTTT. This gives the protein CAWSGKEAFF.

This chain links TRBV5-5 with TRBJ2-1; D tentatively reads TRBD1 or TRBD2 (5 bases each). The CDR3 runs 15 residues. From germline, CDR1 is SGHKS and CDR2 YYEKEE (reference sequence). With 6 bases removed from V and 3 bases from J, the gap between germline ends came to 16 bases. DNA of the CDR3: TGTGCCAGCACCCCTACGGGACGCCACTACAATGAGCAGTTCTTC. Residues: CASTPTGRHYNEQFF.

J is TRBJ2-5 and V is TRBV7-6; TRBD1 might be the D (6 bases). The CDR3 is 16 residues long. V lost 1 base to trimming and J lost 1 base, with 13 bases between them. Per the germline V gene, CDR1 is SGHVS and CDR2 is FNYEAQ. DNA for the CDR3: TGTGCCAGCAGCTTAGTGTACAGGGTTCCCCAAGAGACCCAGTACTTC. Its protein is CASSLVYRVPQETQYF.

The chain carries TRBV11-1 and TRBJ2-5, with a tentative D call TRBD2 (6 bases). This CDR3 has 14 residues. V was pared by 2 bases and J by 5 bases, with 12 bases between. Germline CDR1 is SGHAT and CDR2 is FQDESV (reference sequence). CDR3 nucleotides: TGTGCCAGCAGCTTAAAGGGACTCTCGGAGACCCAGTACTTC. Translated: CASSLKGLSETQYF.

J is TRBJ1-6 and V is TRBV9; no clear D gene. The CDR3 sequence is 17 residues long. Germline V gene lookup returns CDR1 SGDLS and CDR2 YYNGEE. Trimming left V 4 bases short and J 6 bases short, with 20 bases between. CDR3 sequence: CASSLTGGRFFNSPLHF. The CDR3 region has the DNA TGTGCCAGCAGCTTGACGGGAGGCCGCTTTTTTAATTCACCCCTCCACTTT.

This chain links TRBV5-6 with TRBJ2-3; D possibly corresponds to TRBD1 (6 bases). The CDR3 has 19 amino acids. Germline V gene lookup returns CDR1 SGHDT and CDR2 YYEEEE. V lost 4 bases and J lost 2, with 26 bases in between. CDR3 bases: TGTGCCAGCAGCCTAGAATGGGGGCACCAAGGGGGAAACACAGATACGCAGTATTTT. Translation gives CASSLEWGHQGGNTDTQYF.

J is TRBJ2-1 and V is TRBV9, with 9 bases fitting TRBD2. The V segment lost 3 bases and the J segment 2 bases; nucleotides outside the gene matches: 3. Germline CDR1 reads SGDLS; CDR2 reads YYNGEE. The CDR3 sequence is 15 residues long. CDR3 loop: CASSDIAGAYNEQFF. The CDR3 coding sequence is TGTGCCAGCAGCGATATAGCGGGAGCCTACAATGAGCAGTTCTTC.

Only one count was recorded for this clone. The rearrangement uses TRBV4-3 and TRBJ2-1; D ambiguous. The V and J ends lost 0 bases and 10 bases respectively, with 7 bases between them. The CDR3 runs to 12 residues. CDR1 is LGHNA and CDR2 is YSLEER in the germline V gene. The CDR3 loop reads CASSQDSGEQFF. In nucleotides, the CDR3 is TGCGCCAGCAGCCAAGATTCCGGCGAGCAGTTCTTC.

This chain uses TRBV4-2 with TRBJ2-2, with a weak D call TRBD2 (5 bases). Germline V CDR1 and CDR2: LGHNA, YNFKEQ. Trimming cost V 0 bases and J 6 bases, with 11 bases left between them. CDR3 length: 15 residues. In nucleotides, the CDR3 is TGTGCCAGCAGCCAAGATATCGGGGTACCCGGGGAGCTGTTTTTT. Its translation: CASSQDIGVPGELFF.

This clone occurred once. The J gene is TRBJ1-4, the V gene TRBV5-4; TRBD1 matches at 9 bases. Germline trimming cut 0 bases from V and 5 bases from J; bases unmatched to any gene: 5. Germline CDR1 SGHNT, CDR2 YYREEE (reference sequence). This CDR3 is built from 16 residues. CDR3 loop: CASSLGPQGANEKLFF. The CDR3 DNA follows: TGTGCCAGCAGCTTGGGGCCACAGGGGGCGAATGAAAAACTGTTTTTT.

This clone has only a few counts. The genes are TRBV7-9 and TRBJ1-1; the D gene is possibly TRBD1 (5 bases). Deletions cut 5 bases from V and 3 bases from J, with 7 bases between. CDR1 is SEHNR, CDR2 FQNEAQ, per germline (reference sequence). The CDR3 is 12 residues long. The CDR3 coding sequence is TGTGCCAGCAGCGGGGGGTACACTGAAGCTTTCTTT. Its protein product is CASSGGYTEAFF.

Only one count was recorded for this clone. The J gene is TRBJ1-6, the V gene TRBV30; D gene uncertain. Germline values: CDR1 GTSNPN, CDR2 SVGIG (reference sequence). The CDR3 runs to 16 residues. V was clipped by 3 bases and J by 0 bases, with 12 bases between them. CDR3 DNA sequence: TGTGCCTGGAGGGATGGAGGTAGCTCCTATAATTCACCCCTCCACTTT. Residues: CAWRDGGSSYNSPLHF.

Here the CDR3 reads CSVDGGQGNMWSTDTQYF. CDR3 DNA sequence: TGCAGCGTTGATGGGGGACAGGGAAACATGTGGAGCACAGATACGCAGTATTTT. This chain uses TRBV29-1 with TRBJ2-3, with 9 bases lining up with TRBD1. The CDR3 consists of 18 residues. In germline, CDR1 is SQVTM, CDR2 ANQGSEA. V lost 3 bases, J lost 0 bases, and 13 bases stayed unmatched.

This chain uses TRBV7-3 with TRBJ2-7; 9 positions agree with TRBD1. Germline CDR1 SGHTA, CDR2 FQGTGA. The length of the CDR3 is 14 residues. Trimming at V came to 2 bases and at J to 2 bases, leaving 1 base not matched to a gene. CDR3 sequence (DNA): TGTGCCAGCAGCTTAGGGACAGGGCCCTACGAGCAGTACTTC. This codes for CASSLGTGPYEQYF.

The V gene is TRBV9, the J gene TRBJ2-1; TRBD2 aligns across 9 bases. The ends lost 2 bases at V and 4 bases at J; junction bases unmatched: 10. This CDR3 spans 17 amino acids. The germline V gene encodes CDR1 SGDLS and CDR2 YYNGEE. CDR3 nucleotide sequence: TGTGCCAGCAGCGTGGGGCGGGAGGGTCCATTTTACAATGAGCAGTTCTTC. Protein: CASSVGREGPFYNEQFF.

The table lists this clone with a few counts. This sequence joins TRBV30 and TRBJ2-2; 8 bases map to TRBD1. The junction had 8 bases not matched to a gene; V was cut back by 2 bases and J by 3 bases. CDR1 GTSNPN and CDR2 SVGIG come from the germline V gene (reference sequence). The length of the CDR3 is 16 residues. For the CDR3, the DNA is TGTGCCTGGAGTCACGGACAGGGTTTTGACACCGGGGAGCTGTTTTTT. Translating gives CAWSHGQGFDTGELFF.

The V and J genes are TRBV7-2 and TRBJ1-2; D remains unclear. Germline V gives CDR1 SGHTA, CDR2 FQGNSA. The CDR3 totals 16 residues. V was clipped by 4 bases and J by 8 bases, with 23 bases between them. CDR3: CASSSITVPRGRGYTF. The CDR3, as DNA: TGTGCCAGCAGCTCCATTACGGTGCCCCGTGGCAGGGGCTACACCTTC.

The V call is TRBV4-3, the J call TRBJ1-4; no clear D gene. The germline V gene encodes CDR1 LGHNA and CDR2 YSLEER. This CDR3 is 15 amino acids long. V lost 0 bases to trimming and J lost 8 bases, with 13 bases between them. The CDR3 protein is CASSQDQTSNEKLFF. The CDR3 DNA is TGCGCCAGCAGCCAAGATCAGACATCAAACGAAAAACTGTTTTTT.

The chain combines TRBV7-2 with TRBJ2-3, with D perhaps TRBD1 or TRBD2 (5 bases each). The V and J ends lost 7 bases and 3 bases respectively, with 11 bases between them. The germline V gene encodes CDR1 SGHTA and CDR2 FQGNSA. This CDR3 spans 13 amino acids. CDR3: CASTRGVTDTQYF. In DNA, the CDR3 is TGTGCCAGCACCCGAGGGGTTACAGATACGCAGTATTTT.

V is TRBV6-5 and J is TRBJ2-3; 7 bases match TRBD1. This CDR3 is built from 14 residues. Germline V gene data show CDR1 as MNHEY and CDR2 as SVGAGI. The V segment lost 7 bases and the J segment 5 bases; nucleotides outside the gene matches: 9. CDR3 protein: CASTRGGEIDTQYF. CDR3 DNA sequence: TGTGCCAGCACCCGAGGGGGCGAGATAGATACGCAGTATTTT.

The gene calls are TRBV30 and TRBJ1-5; D is uncertain. This CDR3 is built from 13 residues. V was cut by 0 bases and J by 11 bases, with 14 bases left in between. CDR1 is GTSNPN, CDR2 SVGIG, per germline (reference sequence). The CDR3 DNA follows: TGTGCCTGGAGTGTCAAGGGTTCAGAAGCCCAGCATTTT. It yields the protein CAWSVKGSEAQHF.

The rearrangement joins TRBV9 to TRBJ1-3, with TRBD1 identical over 9 bases. Looked up from germline, CDR1 is SGDLS and CDR2 is YYNGEE. V shed 3 bases, J shed 0 bases, and the junction held 10 bases outside the gene matches. This CDR3 is built from 18 residues. The CDR3 DNA follows: TGTGCCAGCAGCGCGAACTTGGGGACAGGGAGCTCTGGAAACACCATATATTTT. Translation: CASSANLGTGSSGNTIYF.

V usage is TRBV7-2 and J usage is TRBJ1-4; D possibly corresponds to TRBD1 (5 bases). Trimming pared 0 bases from V and 2 bases from J, leaving 10 bases between. Per germline, CDR1 SGHTA and CDR2 FQGNSA. The length of the CDR3 is 16 residues. Here the CDR3 DNA reads TGTGCCAGCAGCTTAGCAGGGTGGGGGACTAATGAAAAACTGTTTTTT. Protein product: CASSLAGWGTNEKLFF.